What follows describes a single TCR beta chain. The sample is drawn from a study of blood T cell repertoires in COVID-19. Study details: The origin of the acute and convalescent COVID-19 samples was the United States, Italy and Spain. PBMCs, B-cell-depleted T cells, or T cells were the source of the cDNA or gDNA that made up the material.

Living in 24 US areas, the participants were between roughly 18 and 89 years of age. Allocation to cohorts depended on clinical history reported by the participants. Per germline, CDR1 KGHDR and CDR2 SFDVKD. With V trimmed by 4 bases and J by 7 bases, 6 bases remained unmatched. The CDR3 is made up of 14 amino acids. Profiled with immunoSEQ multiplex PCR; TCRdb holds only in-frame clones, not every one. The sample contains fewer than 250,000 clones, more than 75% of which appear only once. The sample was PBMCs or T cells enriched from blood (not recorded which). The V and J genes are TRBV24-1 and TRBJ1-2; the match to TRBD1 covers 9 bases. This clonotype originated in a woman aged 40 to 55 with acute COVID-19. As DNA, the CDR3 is TGTGCCACCAGTGACAACAGGGGGCTACGTGGCTACACCTTC. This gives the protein CATSDNRGLRGYTF.